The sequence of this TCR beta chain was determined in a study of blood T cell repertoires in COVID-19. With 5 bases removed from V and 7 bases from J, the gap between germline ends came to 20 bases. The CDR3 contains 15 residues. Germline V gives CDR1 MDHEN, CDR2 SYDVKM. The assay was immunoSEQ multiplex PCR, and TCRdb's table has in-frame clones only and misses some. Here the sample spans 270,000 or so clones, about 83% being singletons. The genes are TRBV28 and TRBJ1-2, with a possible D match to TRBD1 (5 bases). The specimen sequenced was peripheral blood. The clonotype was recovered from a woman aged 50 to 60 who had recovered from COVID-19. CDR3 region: CASSPLPGWNVGYTF. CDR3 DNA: TGTGCCAGCAGTCCCCTCCCAGGGTGGAACGTTGGCTACACCTTC.